The 26 T cell receptor beta chains below were found in one sample sequenced in a study of T cell responses to AZD1222 COVID-19 vaccine. Generated by immunoSEQ multiplex PCR, the TCRdb table keeps only in-frame clones and is missing some. This table has roughly 130,000 clones, 86% appearing once. Sequencing was performed on peripheral blood, taken on day 0 of AZD1222 vaccination. These receptor sequences come from an adult in good health.

The genes are TRBV6-2 or TRBV6-3 and TRBJ1-2; D uncertain. V was shortened by 0 bases and J by 4 bases, with 9 bases between the two germline ends. CDR3 length equals 14 residues. CDR1 and CDR2 from the germline V gene are MNHEY and SVGEGT. The CDR3 is CASSYSPSSYGYTF. CDR3 in DNA: TGTGCCAGCAGTTACTCCCCCTCTAGCTATGGCTACACCTTC.

Here the CDR3 reads CTSSQRVLGEKLFF. Here the CDR3 DNA reads TGCACCAGCAGCCAAAGGGTGCTAGGAGAAAAACTGTTTTTT. The genes are TRBV1 and TRBJ1-4. TRBV1 is classified as a pseudogene. This CDR3 has 14 residues.

The chain recombines TRBV27 with TRBJ2-3; D gene unclear. The CDR3 length is 13 residues. Trimming pared 8 bases from V and 1 base from J, leaving 10 bases between. CDR1 MNHEY and CDR2 SMNVEV come from the germline V gene (reference sequence). The CDR3 region has the DNA TGTGCCAGCCGCCATATGGGCACAGATACGCAGTATTTT. Translated: CASRHMGTDTQYF.

This chain uses TRBV12-3 or TRBV12-4 with TRBJ1-2; 8 positions match TRBD1. The CDR3 runs 13 residues. Unmatched junction bases numbered 3, after V lost 2 bases and J lost 7 bases. The DNA of the CDR3 is TGTGCCAGCAGTTTACAGGGGGCGTCTGGCTACACCTTC. It codes for CASSLQGASGYTF.

The chain employs TRBV2 and TRBJ1-1; no definite D call. This CDR3 spans 13 amino acids. Germline CDR1 reads SNHLY; CDR2 reads FYNNEI. V lost 5 bases to trimming and J lost 1 base, with 8 bases between them. The CDR3 loop reads CASSLAQNTEAFF. CDR3 in DNA: TGTGCCAGCAGTCTCGCACAGAACACTGAAGCTTTCTTT. The full variable domain, completed using reference TRBV2 and TRBJ1-1, is EPEVTQTPSHQVTQMGQEVILRCVPISNHLYFYWYRQILGQKVEFLVSFYNNEISEKSEIFDDQFSVERPDGSNFTLKIRSTKLEDSAMYFCASSLAQNTEAFFGQGTRLTVV.

The chain carries TRBV7-9 and TRBJ1-1, with 7 bases identical to TRBD1. Per the germline V gene, CDR1 is SEHNR and CDR2 is FQNEAQ (reference sequence). Trimming cost V 5 bases and J 4 bases; bases outside gene matches: 13. The CDR3 runs to 16 residues. CDR3 in amino acids: CASSHRTGGNFTEAFF. CDR3 nucleotides: TGTGCCAGCAGCCACAGGACAGGAGGTAACTTCACTGAAGCTTTCTTT.

The V call is TRBV18, the J call TRBJ2-7; D perhaps matches TRBD2 (6 bases). The CDR3 length is 13 residues. V lost 3 bases and J 6 bases, leaving 12 bases between the germline ends. The germline V gene encodes CDR1 KGHSH and CDR2 LQKENI. As DNA, the CDR3 is TGTGCCAGCTCACCCGGGACTTCGGGCGAGCAGTACTTC. As protein: CASSPGTSGEQYF.

CDR3 in amino acids: CATSPGGQGSGNTIYF. CDR3 nucleotide sequence: TGTGCCACCAGCCCGGGAGGACAGGGCTCTGGAAACACCATATATTTT. J is TRBJ1-3 and V is TRBV15, with TRBD1 matching over 8 bases. Germline CDR1 is LNHNV and CDR2 is YYDKDF (reference sequence). This CDR3 comprises 16 residues. Trimming removed 5 bases from V and 0 bases from J; junction bases left unmatched: 6. Filled out from reference TRBV15 and TRBJ1-3, the complete variable domain reads DAMVIQNPRYQVTQFGKPVTLSCSQTLNHNVMYWYQQKSSQAPKLLFHYYDKDFNNEADTPDNFQSRRPNTSFCFLDIRSPGLGDTAMYLCATSPGGQGSGNTIYFGEGSWLTVV.

The chain has TRBV7-9 and TRBJ2-5; D call uncertain. From germline, CDR1 is SEHNR and CDR2 FQNEAQ (reference sequence). The CDR3 spans 13 residues. V lost 3 bases and J lost 5, with 10 bases in between. The CDR3 region is CASSLRTAETQYF. In nucleotides, the CDR3 is TGTGCCAGCAGCTTGAGGACCGCGGAGACCCAGTACTTC.

This chain uses TRBV2 with TRBJ1-5, with a weak D call TRBD1 (6 bases). Germline V gives CDR1 SNHLY, CDR2 FYNNEI. The CDR3 totals 14 residues. Trimming removed 3 bases from V and 4 bases from J, with 10 bases in between. The CDR3 nucleotides are TGTGCCAGCAGTGAGCAGGGGCCGAATCAGCCCCAGCATTTT. Translated: CASSEQGPNQPQHF.

The chain has TRBV6-4 and TRBJ1-6; possibly TRBD1 for D (6 bases). The germline V gene encodes CDR1 MRHNA and CDR2 SNTAGT. The CDR3 spans 17 residues. Trimming removed 0 bases at V and 10 bases at J, with 19 bases between. In DNA form, the CDR3 reads TGTGCCAGCAGTGACTCTATCCGGTCAGGGGTTGGGTCACCCCTCCACTTT. This sequence encodes CASSDSIRSGVGSPLHF.

As DNA, the CDR3 is TGTGCCAGCAGTTACGGGACAGGGGGTTCACCCCTCCACTTT. Its protein product is CASSYGTGGSPLHF. V and J are TRBV6-5 and TRBJ1-6; 11 bases are shared with TRBD1. Unmatched junction bases numbered 0, after V lost 2 bases and J lost 9 bases. CDR1 and CDR2 (germline): MNHEY, SVGAGI. The CDR3 length is 14 residues.

The chain combines TRBV4-2 with TRBJ2-1, with D unclear. V was cut by 1 base and J by 1 base, with 8 bases left in between. Germline V CDR1 and CDR2: LGHNA, YNFKEQ. This CDR3 has 15 residues. CDR3: CASSQGTLSYNEQFF. In nucleotides, the CDR3 is TGTGCCAGCAGCCAAGGCACCCTTTCCTACAATGAGCAGTTCTTC.

The rearrangement joins TRBV2 to TRBJ1-6; 9 bases match TRBD1. The CDR3 runs 16 residues. The junction had 5 bases not matched to a gene; V was cut back by 5 bases and J by 3 bases. CDR1 SNHLY and CDR2 FYNNEI come from the germline V gene. This chain's CDR3 is CASSPDRGSYNSPLHF. As DNA, the CDR3 is TGTGCCAGCAGTCCGGACAGGGGAAGCTATAATTCACCCCTCCACTTT.

The rearrangement joins TRBV5-1 to TRBJ1-2; no clear D. CDR1 and CDR2 (germline): SGHRS, YFSETQ. The CDR3 length is 13 residues. V was trimmed by 4 bases and J by 8 bases, leaving 15 bases between them. Here the CDR3 reads CASSPGWGSGYTF. The DNA of the CDR3 is TGCGCCAGCAGCCCCGGGTGGGGAAGCGGCTACACCTTC.

V is TRBV11-2 and J is TRBJ2-2; unclear D gene. V was clipped by 1 base and J by 5 bases, with 11 bases between them. The CDR3 has 15 amino acids. The germline gives CDR1 SGHAT, CDR2 FQNNGV. The CDR3 bases are TGTGCCAGCAGCTTAGCTGTGGGTTGGACCGGGGAGCTGTTTTTT. As protein: CASSLAVGWTGELFF.

The chain recombines TRBV10-3 with TRBJ2-2; D is ambiguous. This CDR3 comprises 15 residues. The ends were cut back, 3 bases at V and 3 bases at J, with 11 bases in the middle. Germline CDR1 is ENHRY and CDR2 is SYGVKD. CDR3 DNA sequence: TGTGCCATCAGTGAATGGAATCCGGACACCGGGGAGCTGTTTTTT. Amino acids: CAISEWNPDTGELFF.

This clone is a singleton in its sample. This sequence joins TRBV6-5 and TRBJ1-1; tentatively, D is TRBD1 (5 bases). Germline V gene sequence: CDR1 MNHEY, CDR2 SVGAGI. The V end was cut by 0 bases, the J end by 1 base, with 9 bases between. The CDR3 consists of 15 residues. The chain's CDR3 is CASSYSPQGNTEAFF. CDR3 coding DNA: TGTGCCAGCAGTTACTCACCCCAGGGGAACACTGAAGCTTTCTTT.

This chain connects TRBV24-1 to TRBJ2-7; 7 bases agree with TRBD1. Germline CDR1 is KGHDR and CDR2 is SFDVKD. V shed 6 bases and J 3 bases; nucleotides not matched to a gene: 4. The CDR3 totals 13 residues. The CDR3 loop reads CATSPTGNYEQYF. CDR3 nucleotide sequence: TGTGCCACCAGTCCGACAGGGAACTACGAGCAGTACTTC.

The chain has TRBV6-5 and TRBJ2-7; 9 bases line up with TRBD2. This CDR3 spans 14 amino acids. The junction had 5 bases not matched to a gene; V was cut back by 4 bases and J by 4 bases. Looked up from germline, CDR1 is MNHEY and CDR2 is SVGAGI. The DNA of the CDR3 is TGTGCCAGCAGTTGGGAGACTAGCGGTTACGAGCAGTACTTC. Protein sequence: CASSWETSGYEQYF.

The chain employs TRBV6-5 and TRBJ2-2; D is ambiguous. The germline V gene encodes CDR1 MNHEY and CDR2 SVGAGI. The V and J ends lost 5 bases and 2 bases respectively, with 9 bases between them. CDR3 length: 14 residues. CDR3 amino acids: CASSMQRNTGELFF. CDR3 sequence (DNA): TGTGCCAGCAGTATGCAGAGAAACACCGGGGAGCTGTTTTTT.

The rearrangement links TRBV7-9 to TRBJ1-3; a possible D gene is TRBD1 (6 bases). V was clipped by 6 bases and J by 0 bases, with 9 bases between them. The V gene's germline CDR1 is SEHNR and CDR2 FQNEAQ (reference sequence). This CDR3 comprises 14 residues. The CDR3, as DNA: TGTGCCAGCAGGGGACAATTCTCTGGAAACACCATATATTTT. Its protein is CASRGQFSGNTIYF. Variable domain in full (rest from reference TRBV7-9 and TRBJ1-3): DTGVSQNPRHKITKRGQNVTFRCDPISEHNRLYWYRQTLGQGPEFLTYFQNEAQLEKSRLLSDRFSAERPKGSFSTLEIQRTEQGDSAMYLCASRGQFSGNTIYFGEGSWLTVV.

The chain couples TRBV6-5 to TRBJ1-1; weak D call: TRBD1 (6 bases). Germline V gene data show CDR1 as MNHEY and CDR2 as SVGAGI. There are 15 residues in the CDR3. Trimming shortened V by 0 bases and J by 4 bases, and 12 bases separated the two germline ends. CDR3 in amino acids: CASSYSSGGLTEAFF. In DNA, the CDR3 is TGTGCCAGCAGTTACTCGTCTGGGGGGCTCACTGAAGCTTTCTTT.

The J gene is TRBJ1-1, the V gene TRBV5-5; D gene uncertain. The germline gives CDR1 SGHKS, CDR2 YYEKEE (reference sequence). Trimming took off 2 bases at V and 6 bases at J, with 8 bases between the two ends. The CDR3 contains 12 residues. In DNA form, the CDR3 reads TGTGCCAGCAGCTTCTTTGGCGCTGAAGCTTTCTTT. It encodes CASSFFGAEAFF. Based on the CDR3 plus reference TRBV5-5 and TRBJ1-1, the full variable domain is DAGVTQSPTHLIKTRGQQVTLRCSPISGHKSVSWYQQVLGQGPQFIFQYYEKEERGRGNFPDRFSARQFPNYSSELNVNALLLGDSALYLCASSFFGAEAFFGQGTRLTVV.

The rearrangement uses TRBV27 and TRBJ2-1; 9 bases map to TRBD2. Germline V lookup: CDR1 MNHEY, CDR2 SMNVEV (reference sequence). This CDR3 contains 14 residues. V shed 4 bases, J shed 5 bases, and the junction held 3 bases outside the gene matches. The CDR3 region has the DNA TGTGCCAGCAGTTATCTAGCGGGGAACAATGAGCAGTTCTTC. Translating it yields CASSYLAGNNEQFF.

The chain employs TRBV28 and TRBJ2-1; 8 bases match TRBD1. The germline gives CDR1 MDHEN, CDR2 SYDVKM. The CDR3 extends over 16 amino acids. The J segment lost 7 bases and the V segment lost 6 bases, leaving 14 bases of the junction unmatched. CDR3 protein: CASRLSIYRGTNEQFF. In DNA, the CDR3 is TGTGCCAGCAGATTGAGTATCTACAGGGGGACGAATGAGCAGTTCTTC.